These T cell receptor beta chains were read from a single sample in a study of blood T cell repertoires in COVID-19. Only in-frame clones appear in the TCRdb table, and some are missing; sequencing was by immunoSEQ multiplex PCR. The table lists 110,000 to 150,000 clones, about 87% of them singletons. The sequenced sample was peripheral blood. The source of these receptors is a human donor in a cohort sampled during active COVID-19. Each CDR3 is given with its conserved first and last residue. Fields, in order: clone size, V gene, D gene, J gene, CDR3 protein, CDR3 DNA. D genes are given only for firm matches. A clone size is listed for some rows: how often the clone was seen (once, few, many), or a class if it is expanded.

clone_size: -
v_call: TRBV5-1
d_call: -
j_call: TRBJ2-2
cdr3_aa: CASGLANTGELFF
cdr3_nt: TGCGCCAGCGGGCTTGCGAACACCGGGGAGCTGTTTTTT

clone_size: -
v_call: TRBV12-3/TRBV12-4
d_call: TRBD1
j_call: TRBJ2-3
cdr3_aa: CASSLQGVGSQYF
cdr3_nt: TGTGCCAGCAGTTTGCAGGGGGTGGGTTCGCAGTATTTT

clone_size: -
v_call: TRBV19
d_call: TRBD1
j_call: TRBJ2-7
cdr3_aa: CASSARTGGVREQYF
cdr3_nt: TGTGCCAGTAGTGCTAGGACAGGGGGCGTTCGGGAGCAGTACTTC

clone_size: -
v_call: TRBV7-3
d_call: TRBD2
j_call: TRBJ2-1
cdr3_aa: CASSLTSSGSPNEQFF
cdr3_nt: TGTGCCAGCAGCTTAACATCTAGCGGGAGCCCGAATGAGCAGTTCTTC

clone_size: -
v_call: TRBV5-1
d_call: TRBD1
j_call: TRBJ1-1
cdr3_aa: CASRDGQGITEAFF
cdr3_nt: TGCGCCAGCAGAGATGGACAGGGGATCACTGAAGCTTTCTTT

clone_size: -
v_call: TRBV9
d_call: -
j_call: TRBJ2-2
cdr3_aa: CASSVRSGRETGELFF
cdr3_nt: TGTGCCAGCAGCGTGCGGAGCGGAAGAGAGACCGGGGAGCTGTTTTTT

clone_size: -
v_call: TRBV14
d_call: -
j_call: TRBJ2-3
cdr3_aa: CASSQHSDTQYF
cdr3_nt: TGTGCCAGCAGCCAGCACTCAGATACGCAGTATTTT

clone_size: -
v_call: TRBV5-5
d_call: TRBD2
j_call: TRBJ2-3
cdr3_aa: CASSRDGGSTDTQYF
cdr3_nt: TGTGCCAGCAGCCGCGACGGGGGGAGCACAGATACGCAGTATTTT

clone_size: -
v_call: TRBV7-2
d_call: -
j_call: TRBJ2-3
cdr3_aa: CASSLEAGGFNFRDTQYF
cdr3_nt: TGTGCCAGCAGCTTAGAGGCTGGCGGGTTCAATTTCAGAGATACGCAGTATTTT

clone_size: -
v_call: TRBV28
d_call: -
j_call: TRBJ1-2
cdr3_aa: CASTTEQGTYGYTF
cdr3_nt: TGTGCCAGCACCACGGAACAGGGTACTTATGGCTACACCTTC

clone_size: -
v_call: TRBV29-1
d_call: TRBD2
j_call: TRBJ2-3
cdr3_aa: CSARGLAGGSSTDTQYF
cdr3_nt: TGCAGCGCCCGGGGGCTAGCGGGAGGGTCTAGCACAGATACGCAGTATTTT

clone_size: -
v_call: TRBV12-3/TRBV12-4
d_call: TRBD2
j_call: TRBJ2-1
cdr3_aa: CASSSGLADQFF
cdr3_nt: TGTGCCAGCAGTTCGGGACTAGCAGACCAGTTCTTC

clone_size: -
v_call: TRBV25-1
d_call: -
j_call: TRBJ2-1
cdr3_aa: CASSEMEEGNEQFF
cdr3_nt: TGTGCCAGCAGTGAAATGGAGGAGGGGAATGAGCAGTTCTTC

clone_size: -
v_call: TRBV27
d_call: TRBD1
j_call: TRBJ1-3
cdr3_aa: CASSPDRGSGRTIYF
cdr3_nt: TGTGCCAGCAGTCCCGACAGGGGCTCCGGCCGCACCATATATTTT

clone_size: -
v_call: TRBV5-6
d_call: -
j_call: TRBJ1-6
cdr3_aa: CASSSTGTNSPLHF
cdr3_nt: TGTGCCAGCAGCTCCACAGGGACCAATTCACCCCTCCACTTT

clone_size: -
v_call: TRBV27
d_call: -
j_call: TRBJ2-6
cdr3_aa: CASSSQSAGLPRSGANVLTF
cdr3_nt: TGTGCCAGCAGTTCCCAATCCGCGGGACTGCCCCGCTCTGGGGCCAACGTCCTGACTTTC

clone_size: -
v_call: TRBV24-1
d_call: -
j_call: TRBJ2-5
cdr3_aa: CATSQSRGGLETQYF
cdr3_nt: TGTGCCACCAGTCAATCGCGAGGGGGTCTGGAGACCCAGTACTTC

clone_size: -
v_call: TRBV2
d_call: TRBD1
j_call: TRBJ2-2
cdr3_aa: CASSDRDRGIGELFF
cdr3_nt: TGTGCCAGCAGTGACCGGGACAGGGGGATCGGGGAGCTGTTTTTT

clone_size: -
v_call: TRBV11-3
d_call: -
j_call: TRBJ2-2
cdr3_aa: CASSSRQGGTGELFF
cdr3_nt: TGTGCCAGCAGCTCCCGGCAGGGTGGGACCGGGGAGCTGTTTTTT

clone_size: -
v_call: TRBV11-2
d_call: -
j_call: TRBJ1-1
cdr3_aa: CASRPQGLNTEAFF
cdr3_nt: TGTGCCAGCAGACCACAGGGATTGAACACTGAAGCTTTCTTT

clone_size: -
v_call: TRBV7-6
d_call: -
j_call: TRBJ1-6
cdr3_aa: CASSLSTASGPLHF
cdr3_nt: TGTGCCAGCAGCCTAAGTACGGCCTCGGGGCCCCTCCACTTT

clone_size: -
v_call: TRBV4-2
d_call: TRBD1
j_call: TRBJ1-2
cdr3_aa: CASSQDGTGSGFAYGYTF
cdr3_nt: TGTGCCAGCAGCCAAGACGGGACAGGGAGTGGGTTCGCCTATGGCTACACCTTC

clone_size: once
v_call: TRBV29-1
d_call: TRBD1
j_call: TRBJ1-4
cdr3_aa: CSATGTGGDVGEKLFF
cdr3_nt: TGCAGCGCAACCGGGACAGGTGGCGATGTGGGTGAAAAACTGTTTTTT

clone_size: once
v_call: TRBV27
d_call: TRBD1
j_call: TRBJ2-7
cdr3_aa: CASRPGGPSYEQYF
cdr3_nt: TGTGCCAGCAGACCAGGGGGCCCTTCCTACGAGCAGTACTTC

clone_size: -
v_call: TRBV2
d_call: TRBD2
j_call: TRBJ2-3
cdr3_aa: CASTPNGGARDTQYF
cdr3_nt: TGTGCCAGCACCCCCAACGGGGGGGCGAGAGATACGCAGTATTTT

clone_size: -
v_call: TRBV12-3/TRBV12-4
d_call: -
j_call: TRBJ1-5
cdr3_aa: CASSLKHNQPQHF
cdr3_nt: TGTGCCAGCAGTTTAAAGCACAATCAGCCCCAGCATTTT

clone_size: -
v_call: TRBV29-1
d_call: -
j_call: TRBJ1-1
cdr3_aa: CSVGVGTSSGSTEAFF
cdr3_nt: TGCAGCGTGGGGGTCGGGACATCCTCCGGTAGCACTGAAGCTTTCTTT

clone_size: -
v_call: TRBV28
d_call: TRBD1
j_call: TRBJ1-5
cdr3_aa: CASSQGQAPYSNQPQHF
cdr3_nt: TGTGCCAGCAGTCAGGGACAGGCCCCATATAGCAATCAGCCCCAGCATTTT

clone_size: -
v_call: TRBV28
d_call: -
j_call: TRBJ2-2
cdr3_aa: CASSWDFNTGELFF
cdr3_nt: TGTGCCAGCAGCTGGGACTTTAACACCGGGGAGCTGTTTTTT

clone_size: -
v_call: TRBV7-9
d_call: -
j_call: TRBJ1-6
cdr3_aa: CASSLNRDSPLHF
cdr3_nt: TGTGCCAGCAGCTTAAACCGGGATTCACCCCTCCACTTT

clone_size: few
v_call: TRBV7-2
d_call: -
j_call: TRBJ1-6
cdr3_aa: CASSLGRFGSYNSPLHF
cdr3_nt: TGTGCCAGCAGCTTAGGGCGGTTTGGCTCCTATAATTCACCCCTCCACTTT

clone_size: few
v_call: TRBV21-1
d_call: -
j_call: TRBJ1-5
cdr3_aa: CASSFYGQGAPRNQPQHF
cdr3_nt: TGTGCCAGCAGCTTCTACGGACAGGGGGCGCCCCGCAATCAGCCCCAGCATTTT

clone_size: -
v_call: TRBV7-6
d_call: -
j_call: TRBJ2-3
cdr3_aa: CASSLAHGQSFTDTQYF
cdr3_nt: TGTGCCAGCAGCTTAGCACATGGACAGTCCTTCACAGATACGCAGTATTTT

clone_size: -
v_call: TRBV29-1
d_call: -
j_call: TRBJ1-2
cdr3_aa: CNGAGGCYGYTF
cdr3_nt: TGCAACGGGGCCGGGGGGTGCTATGGCTACACCTTC

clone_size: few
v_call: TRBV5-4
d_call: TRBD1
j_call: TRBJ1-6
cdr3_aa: CASSLGQGTYNSPLHF
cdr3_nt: TGTGCCAGCAGCTTGGGACAGGGGACCTATAATTCACCCCTCCACTTT

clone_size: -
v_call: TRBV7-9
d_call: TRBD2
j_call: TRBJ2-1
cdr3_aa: CASSPLSGNSYNEQFF
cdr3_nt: TGTGCCAGCAGCCCTCTGAGCGGGAACTCCTACAATGAGCAGTTCTTC

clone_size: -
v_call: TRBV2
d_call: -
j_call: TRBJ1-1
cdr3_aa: CASSEIPGNSHAFF
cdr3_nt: TGTGCCAGCAGTGAAATCCCTGGTAACTCGCATGCTTTCTTT

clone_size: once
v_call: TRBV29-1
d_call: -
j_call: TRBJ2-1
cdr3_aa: CSAQSPTGGGLGEQFF
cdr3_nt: TGCAGCGCCCAAAGCCCCACAGGGGGGGGCCTAGGTGAGCAGTTCTTC

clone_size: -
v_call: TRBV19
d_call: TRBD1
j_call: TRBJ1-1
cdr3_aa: CASSGQGLNTEAFF
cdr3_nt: TGTGCCAGTAGTGGACAGGGGCTAAACACTGAAGCTTTCTTT

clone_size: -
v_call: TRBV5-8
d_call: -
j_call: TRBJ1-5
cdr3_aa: CASSLGSGDQPQHF
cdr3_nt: TGTGCCAGCAGCTTGGGGTCAGGGGATCAGCCCCAGCATTTT

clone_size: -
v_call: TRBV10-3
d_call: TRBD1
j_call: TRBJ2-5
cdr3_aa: CAISESTGQETQYF
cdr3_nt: TGTGCCATCAGTGAGTCGACAGGGCAAGAGACCCAGTACTTC

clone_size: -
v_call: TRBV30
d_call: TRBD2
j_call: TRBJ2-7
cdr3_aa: CAWSPLSGKTGEQYF
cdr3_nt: TGTGCCTGGAGTCCACTTAGCGGGAAGACTGGCGAGCAGTACTTC

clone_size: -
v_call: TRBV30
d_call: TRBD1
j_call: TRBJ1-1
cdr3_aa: CAWSGQGWEAFF
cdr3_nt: TGTGCCTGGAGTGGACAGGGCTGGGAAGCTTTCTTT

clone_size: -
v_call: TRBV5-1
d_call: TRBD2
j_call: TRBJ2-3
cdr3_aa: CASSLASGGSGADTQYF
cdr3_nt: TGCGCCAGCAGCTTGGCCTCCGGCGGGAGTGGCGCAGATACGCAGTATTTT

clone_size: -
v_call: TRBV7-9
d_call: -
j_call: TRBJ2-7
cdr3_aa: CASSPGRGGTYEQYF
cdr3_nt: TGTGCCAGCAGCCCAGGACGCGGAGGGACCTACGAGCAGTACTTC

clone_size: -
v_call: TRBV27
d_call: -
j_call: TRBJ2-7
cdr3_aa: CASGAGSTYEQYF
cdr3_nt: TGTGCCAGCGGGGCGGGATCAACCTACGAGCAGTACTTC

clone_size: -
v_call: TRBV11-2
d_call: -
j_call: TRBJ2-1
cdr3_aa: CASRGLWTLAYNEQFF
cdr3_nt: TGTGCCAGCAGGGGACTTTGGACCCTCGCCTACAATGAGCAGTTCTTC